What follows is one T cell receptor beta chain and its context. The antigen is undetermined. This specimen belongs to a study of CD8 T cells in Susac syndrome. This CDR3 comprises 13 residues. The V end lost 2 bases, the J end lost 7 bases, and 9 bases lay between the germline ends. Germline CDR1 LNHDA, CDR2 SQIVND (reference sequence). Study-level findings and limits: Individuals included in the TCR sequencing and HLA analysis were acknowledged by the study to be relatively few in number.

Random hexamers primed reverse transcription of about 0.45 to 1 ug RNA. Multiplex PCR with immunoSEQ amplified the TCR beta CDR3 across 54 Vbeta and 13 Jbeta. Each CDR3 protein gets one entry after TCRdb re-called the immunoSEQ multiplex PCR reads with MiXCR. Of roughly 330,000 distinct CDR3 sequences in the sample, 90% to 95% were seen once. This clonotype was sampled from a human donor with multiple sclerosis. This sequence joins TRBV19 and TRBJ1-5; D not certain. Sequencing was carried out using CD4+ T cells from PBMCs. This CDR3 reads CASSISGPQPQHF. The CDR3 nucleotides are TGTGCCAGTAGTATAAGTGGTCCGCAGCCCCAGCATTTT.